This T cell receptor (beta chain) was sequenced during a study of molecular identifiers for immune sequencing clone quantification. This clonotype was observed many times. Via MiXCR, TCRdb re-called the PCR reads, giving one row per CDR3 protein. The sample holds about 640,000 distinct CDR3 sequences; 15% to 20% are singletons and the top ten take roughly 0.9%. V was trimmed by 0 bases and J by 3 bases, leaving 15 bases between them. The CDR3 is made up of 17 amino acids. In germline, CDR1 is SGDLS, CDR2 YYNGEE. The chain links TRBV9 to TRBJ2-2; D is perhaps TRBD1 (5 bases). This receptor was taken from a human donor in good health. Some libraries in this study had Jurkat cell RNA spiked in. The sample taken for sequencing was naive CD8+ T cells from blood, with Jurkat cell RNA spiked in. Subset given: FACS-sorted CD8+CD4-CCR7+CD45RA+ naive T cells. The CDR3 protein is CASSVGTQIPDTGELFF. In nucleotides, the CDR3 is TGTGCCAGCAGCGTAGGGACACAAATACCGGACACCGGGGAGCTGTTTTTT.